The rows below give T cell receptor beta chains drawn from one sample of a study of Tregs in tolerant kidney transplant recipients. Some clones are missing from TCRdb's copy, which holds only in-frame ones; the method was immunoSEQ multiplex PCR. The table includes about 90,000 clones, 93% detected once. Sample: CD4+ T cells from blood (PBMCs), taken 12 months after the transplant. Receptors originate from a human patient who received a combined kidney and bone marrow transplant. Some T cells may trace back to the graft donor. CDR3s include the opening cysteine and the closing phenylalanine or tryptophan. A D gene is named only where the DNA matches it firmly. Clone size appears in some rows only: once, few, many, or a class for an expanded clone.

clone_size: NA; v_call: TRBV19; d_call: NA; j_call: TRBJ2-3; cdr3_length: 13; cdr3_aa: CATDWSGTDTQYF; cdr3_nt: TGTGCCACAGATTGGAGTGGCACAGATACGCAGTATTTT
clone_size: NA; v_call: TRBV7-2; d_call: NA; j_call: TRBJ2-1; cdr3_length: 12; cdr3_aa: CASSLYNNEQFF; cdr3_nt: TGTGCCAGCAGCTTATACAACAATGAGCAGTTCTTC
clone_size: NA; v_call: TRBV18; d_call: TRBD2; j_call: TRBJ2-1; cdr3_length: 13; cdr3_aa: CASSSKAGNEQFF; cdr3_nt: TGTGCCAGCTCGTCCAAAGCGGGAAATGAGCAGTTCTTC
clone_size: NA; v_call: TRBV7-8; d_call: TRBD2; j_call: TRBJ2-7; cdr3_length: 12; cdr3_aa: CASFGGGARQYF; cdr3_nt: TGTGCCAGCTTTGGCGGGGGGGCACGGCAGTACTTC
clone_size: NA; v_call: TRBV23-1; d_call: TRBD2; j_call: TRBJ2-3; cdr3_length: 18; cdr3_aa: CASSHRGSRRGDTDTQYF; cdr3_nt: TGCGCCAGCAGTCACCGCGGGAGTAGGCGGGGGGACACAGATACGCAGTATTTT
clone_size: NA; v_call: TRBV7-9; d_call: TRBD1; j_call: TRBJ2-2; cdr3_length: 15; cdr3_aa: CASSYIRTGVGELFF; cdr3_nt: TGTGCCAGCAGCTACATCCGGACAGGGGTCGGGGAGCTGTTTTTT
clone_size: NA; v_call: TRBV23-1; d_call: TRBD1; j_call: TRBJ2-7; cdr3_length: 16; cdr3_aa: CASSRPSGQESCEQYF; cdr3_nt: TGCGCCAGCAGTCGACCATCCGGACAGGAATCATGCGAGCAGTACTTC
clone_size: NA; v_call: TRBV23-1; d_call: NA; j_call: TRBJ2-7; cdr3_length: 18; cdr3_aa: CASSPRKVIQGWGYEQYF; cdr3_nt: TGCGCCAGCAGTCCCCGAAAAGTAATACAGGGTTGGGGCTACGAGCAGTACTTC
clone_size: NA; v_call: TRBV9; d_call: NA; j_call: TRBJ2-7; cdr3_length: 14; cdr3_aa: CASSVADSPYEQYF; cdr3_nt: TGTGCCAGCAGCGTAGCCGACAGCCCCTACGAGCAGTACTTC
clone_size: NA; v_call: TRBV2; d_call: NA; j_call: TRBJ1-5; cdr3_length: 16; cdr3_aa: CASSKEGEGRNQPQHF; cdr3_nt: TGTGCCAGCTCGAAGGAGGGGGAGGGGCGCAATCAGCCCCAGCATTTT
clone_size: NA; v_call: TRBV14; d_call: TRBD2; j_call: TRBJ2-7; cdr3_length: 15; cdr3_aa: CASSPLIGGASEQYF; cdr3_nt: TGTGCCAGCAGCCCCCTTATCGGGGGGGCGAGCGAGCAGTACTTC
clone_size: NA; v_call: TRBV4-1; d_call: TRBD1; j_call: TRBJ1-2; cdr3_length: 17; cdr3_aa: CASSHYRGKSLNYGYTF; cdr3_nt: TGCGCCAGCAGCCATTACAGGGGGAAATCCCTCAACTATGGCTACACCTTC
clone_size: NA; v_call: TRBV6-4; d_call: TRBD1; j_call: TRBJ2-5; cdr3_length: 15; cdr3_aa: CASSDEDREQETQYF; cdr3_nt: TGTGCCAGCAGTGACGAAGACAGGGAACAAGAGACCCAGTACTTC
clone_size: NA; v_call: TRBV7-2; d_call: TRBD1; j_call: TRBJ2-3; cdr3_length: 14; cdr3_aa: CASLGRGQVDTQYF; cdr3_nt: TGTGCCAGCCTAGGCAGGGGGCAAGTGGATACGCAGTATTTT
clone_size: NA; v_call: TRBV4-1; d_call: TRBD2; j_call: TRBJ2-3; cdr3_length: 18; cdr3_aa: CASSQALAGGLSTDTQYF; cdr3_nt: TGCGCCAGCAGCCAAGCGCTAGCGGGGGGACTCAGCACAGATACGCAGTATTTT
clone_size: NA; v_call: TRBV5-1; d_call: NA; j_call: TRBJ1-2; cdr3_length: 14; cdr3_aa: CASSLESWGQGYTF; cdr3_nt: TGCGCCAGCAGCTTGGAGTCTTGGGGCCAGGGCTACACCTTC
clone_size: NA; v_call: TRBV7-9; d_call: TRBD2; j_call: TRBJ2-7; cdr3_length: 15; cdr3_aa: CASHIGPAGENEQYF; cdr3_nt: TGTGCCAGCCACATCGGCCCAGCGGGAGAGAACGAGCAGTACTTC
clone_size: NA; v_call: TRBV4-1; d_call: NA; j_call: TRBJ1-2; cdr3_length: 18; cdr3_aa: CASSQGTGRALLAYGYTF; cdr3_nt: TGCGCCAGCAGCCAAGGAACAGGGCGAGCCCTCTTAGCCTATGGCTACACCTTC
clone_size: NA; v_call: TRBV5-1; d_call: TRBD1; j_call: TRBJ1-1; cdr3_length: 15; cdr3_aa: CASRRDRSMNTEAFF; cdr3_nt: TGCGCCAGCAGAAGGGACAGAAGTATGAACACTGAAGCTTTCTTT
clone_size: NA; v_call: TRBV7-2; d_call: NA; j_call: TRBJ2-7; cdr3_length: 14; cdr3_aa: CASSLGSVPYEQYF; cdr3_nt: TGTGCCAGCAGCTTAGGTAGCGTCCCCTACGAGCAGTACTTC
clone_size: NA; v_call: TRBV11-2; d_call: NA; j_call: TRBJ2-1; cdr3_length: 10; cdr3_aa: CASSRGGQFF; cdr3_nt: TGTGCCAGCAGCCGCGGCGGGCAGTTCTTC
clone_size: NA; v_call: TRBV28; d_call: NA; j_call: TRBJ1-1; cdr3_length: 12; cdr3_aa: CASTTPNSSAFF; cdr3_nt: TGTGCCAGCACCACACCCAACAGCTCGGCTTTCTTT
clone_size: NA; v_call: TRBV27; d_call: NA; j_call: TRBJ2-5; cdr3_length: 16; cdr3_aa: CASSLLRARGGETQYF; cdr3_nt: TGTGCCAGCAGTTTATTGCGGGCGCGAGGGGGAGAGACCCAGTACTTC
clone_size: NA; v_call: TRBV6-1; d_call: TRBD1; j_call: TRBJ1-2; cdr3_length: 15; cdr3_aa: CASSARDRGSGGYTF; cdr3_nt: TGTGCCAGCAGTGCCCGGGACAGGGGCTCTGGTGGCTACACCTTC
clone_size: NA; v_call: TRBV7-3; d_call: TRBD2; j_call: TRBJ2-3; cdr3_length: 16; cdr3_aa: CASSLGTSGGTDTQYF; cdr3_nt: TGTGCCAGCAGCCTCGGGACTAGCGGGGGGACAGATACGCAGTATTTT
clone_size: NA; v_call: TRBV6-1; d_call: NA; j_call: TRBJ2-7; cdr3_length: 14; cdr3_aa: CASSEAGGGYEQYF; cdr3_nt: TGTGCCAGCAGTGAAGCGGGGGGAGGCTACGAGCAGTACTTC
clone_size: NA; v_call: TRBV7-6; d_call: NA; j_call: TRBJ2-3; cdr3_length: 13; cdr3_aa: CASSLRGLDTQYF; cdr3_nt: TGTGCCAGCAGCTTAAGGGGTTTAGATACGCAGTATTTT
clone_size: NA; v_call: TRBV11-3; d_call: TRBD1; j_call: TRBJ1-2; cdr3_length: 15; cdr3_aa: CASSGTGGTNYGYTF; cdr3_nt: TGTGCCTCATCCGGGACAGGGGGTACAAACTATGGCTACACCTTC
clone_size: NA; v_call: TRBV18; d_call: TRBD2; j_call: TRBJ2-1; cdr3_length: 16; cdr3_aa: CASSPGSGRSYNEQFF; cdr3_nt: TGTGCCAGCTCACCAGGAAGCGGGAGGAGTTACAATGAGCAGTTCTTC
clone_size: NA; v_call: TRBV25-1; d_call: NA; j_call: TRBJ2-6; cdr3_length: 13; cdr3_aa: CASSEAGANVLTF; cdr3_nt: TGTGCCAGCAGTGAGGCAGGGGCCAACGTCCTGACTTTC
clone_size: NA; v_call: TRBV19; d_call: NA; j_call: TRBJ2-3; cdr3_length: 13; cdr3_aa: CASAETFTDTQYF; cdr3_nt: TGTGCCAGTGCAGAGACTTTCACAGATACGCAGTATTTT
clone_size: NA; v_call: TRBV5-1; d_call: NA; j_call: TRBJ1-2; cdr3_length: 12; cdr3_aa: CASSLDRRGYTF; cdr3_nt: TGCGCCAGCAGCTTGGATCGGCGGGGCTACACCTTC
clone_size: NA; v_call: TRBV14; d_call: TRBD1; j_call: TRBJ1-3; cdr3_length: 18; cdr3_aa: CASSVRQGWETAGNTIYF; cdr3_nt: TGTGCCAGCAGCGTACGACAGGGTTGGGAGACGGCTGGAAACACCATATATTTT
clone_size: NA; v_call: TRBV5-1; d_call: NA; j_call: TRBJ1-1; cdr3_length: 15; cdr3_aa: CASSLLTRAPREAFF; cdr3_nt: TGCGCCAGCAGCTTGTTAACCAGGGCCCCGAGGGAAGCTTTCTTT
clone_size: NA; v_call: TRBV19; d_call: TRBD1; j_call: TRBJ2-7; cdr3_length: 15; cdr3_aa: CASSISGQGAYEQYF; cdr3_nt: TGTGCCAGTAGTATTTCCGGACAGGGGGCATACGAGCAGTACTTC
clone_size: NA; v_call: TRBV2; d_call: TRBD1; j_call: TRBJ1-2; cdr3_length: 12; cdr3_aa: CASSIRQGPNTF; cdr3_nt: TGTGCCAGCAGTATAAGACAGGGTCCCAACACCTTC
clone_size: NA; v_call: TRBV18; d_call: TRBD1; j_call: TRBJ2-7; cdr3_length: 15; cdr3_aa: CASSPPGQGYHEQYF; cdr3_nt: TGTGCCAGCTCACCACCGGGACAGGGATATCACGAGCAGTACTTC
clone_size: NA; v_call: TRBV19; d_call: NA; j_call: TRBJ1-1; cdr3_length: 17; cdr3_aa: CASSIRGSGYGRTEAFF; cdr3_nt: TGTGCCAGTAGTATTCGAGGGTCGGGGTATGGGAGGACTGAAGCTTTCTTT
clone_size: NA; v_call: TRBV13; d_call: TRBD1; j_call: TRBJ2-2; cdr3_length: 16; cdr3_aa: CASSLPGQGSTGELFF; cdr3_nt: TGTGCCAGCAGCTTACCGGGACAGGGGAGCACCGGGGAGCTGTTTTTT
clone_size: NA; v_call: TRBV5-1; d_call: TRBD1; j_call: TRBJ2-3; cdr3_length: 14; cdr3_aa: CASSPVAGGDTQYF; cdr3_nt: TGCGCCAGCAGCCCGGTTGCAGGGGGAGATACGCAGTATTTT
clone_size: NA; v_call: TRBV7-2; d_call: NA; j_call: TRBJ1-2; cdr3_length: 13; cdr3_aa: CASSSNRDLGYTF; cdr3_nt: TGTGCCAGCAGCTCAAACAGGGATTTGGGCTACACCTTC
clone_size: NA; v_call: TRBV4-3; d_call: NA; j_call: TRBJ1-5; cdr3_length: 13; cdr3_aa: CASSQDLLQPQHF; cdr3_nt: TGCGCCAGCAGCCAAGATCTTCTTCAGCCCCAGCATTTT
clone_size: NA; v_call: TRBV5-1; d_call: NA; j_call: TRBJ2-7; cdr3_length: 19; cdr3_aa: CASSLGIRGGNRGSYEQYF; cdr3_nt: TGCGCCAGCAGCTTGGGGATCCGGGGAGGTAATCGCGGCTCCTACGAGCAGTACTTC
clone_size: NA; v_call: TRBV7-3; d_call: NA; j_call: TRBJ2-3; cdr3_length: 13; cdr3_aa: CASSFVGTDTQYF; cdr3_nt: TGTGCCAGCAGCTTCGTTGGCACAGATACGCAGTATTTT
clone_size: NA; v_call: TRBV30; d_call: NA; j_call: TRBJ2-5; cdr3_length: 13; cdr3_aa: CAWASRVLETQYF; cdr3_nt: TGTGCCTGGGCATCCAGGGTGTTGGAGACCCAGTACTTC
clone_size: NA; v_call: TRBV18; d_call: TRBD1; j_call: TRBJ1-2; cdr3_length: 17; cdr3_aa: CASSLEEGATSAYGYTF; cdr3_nt: TGTGCCAGCTCACTTGAGGAGGGGGCCACTTCCGCTTATGGCTACACCTTC
clone_size: NA; v_call: TRBV7-6; d_call: TRBD2; j_call: TRBJ2-3; cdr3_length: 21; cdr3_aa: CASSLLMVSGRPRLNTDTQYF; cdr3_nt: TGTGCCAGCAGCTTACTAATGGTTAGCGGGAGGCCCCGGCTAAACACAGATACGCAGTATTTT
clone_size: NA; v_call: TRBV7-9; d_call: TRBD2; j_call: TRBJ2-5; cdr3_length: 15; cdr3_aa: CASSLQGLAGETQYF; cdr3_nt: TGTGCCAGCAGCTTACAGGGACTAGCGGGGGAGACCCAGTACTTC
clone_size: NA; v_call: TRBV5-1; d_call: NA; j_call: TRBJ2-5; cdr3_length: 15; cdr3_aa: CASSVPGFSGETQYF; cdr3_nt: TGCGCCAGCAGCGTCCCAGGGTTTTCGGGAGAGACCCAGTACTTC
clone_size: once; v_call: TRBV2; d_call: NA; j_call: TRBJ2-2; cdr3_length: 15; cdr3_aa: CASSPAGVITGELFF; cdr3_nt: TGTGCCAGCAGTCCCGCAGGGGTTATCACCGGGGAGCTGTTTTTT
clone_size: NA; v_call: TRBV4-2; d_call: TRBD2; j_call: TRBJ2-7; cdr3_length: 18; cdr3_aa: CASSHGTSGRSRSYEQYF; cdr3_nt: TGTGCCAGCAGCCACGGGACTAGCGGGAGGTCTCGCTCCTACGAGCAGTACTTC
clone_size: NA; v_call: TRBV15; d_call: NA; j_call: TRBJ2-6; cdr3_length: 18; cdr3_aa: CATSRDSGALSGANVLTF; cdr3_nt: TGTGCCACCAGCAGAGATTCAGGGGCCCTCTCTGGGGCCAACGTCCTGACTTTC
clone_size: NA; v_call: TRBV5-6; d_call: TRBD1; j_call: TRBJ1-3; cdr3_length: 18; cdr3_aa: CASSLISGGYASGNTIYF; cdr3_nt: TGTGCCAGCAGCTTAATATCAGGGGGCTATGCTTCTGGAAACACCATATATTTT
clone_size: once; v_call: TRBV28; d_call: NA; j_call: TRBJ1-6; cdr3_length: 19; cdr3_aa: CASRKTPKVSSQGGSPLHF; cdr3_nt: TGTGCCAGCAGAAAAACCCCCAAAGTCAGTTCTCAGGGAGGTTCACCCCTCCACTTT
clone_size: NA; v_call: TRBV5-4; d_call: NA; j_call: TRBJ2-5; cdr3_length: 16; cdr3_aa: CASSLGETRGERTQYF; cdr3_nt: TGTGCCAGCAGCTTGGGGGAAACTAGAGGCGAGAGGACCCAGTACTTC